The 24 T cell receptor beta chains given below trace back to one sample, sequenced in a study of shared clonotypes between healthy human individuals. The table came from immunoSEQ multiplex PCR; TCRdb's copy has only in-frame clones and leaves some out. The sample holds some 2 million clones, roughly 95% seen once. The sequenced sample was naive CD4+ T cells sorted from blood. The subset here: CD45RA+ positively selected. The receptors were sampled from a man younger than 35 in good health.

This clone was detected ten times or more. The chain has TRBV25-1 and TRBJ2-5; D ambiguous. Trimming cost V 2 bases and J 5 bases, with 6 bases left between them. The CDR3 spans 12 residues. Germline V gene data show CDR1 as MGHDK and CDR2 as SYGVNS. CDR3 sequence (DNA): TGTGCCAGCAGTGAAGTTAGTGAGACCCAGTACTTC. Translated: CASSEVSETQYF.

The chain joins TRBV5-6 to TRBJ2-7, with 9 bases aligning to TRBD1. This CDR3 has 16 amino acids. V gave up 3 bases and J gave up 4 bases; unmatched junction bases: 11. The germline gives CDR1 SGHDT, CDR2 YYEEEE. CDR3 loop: CASSSPSGQGSYEQYF. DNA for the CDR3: TGTGCCAGCAGCTCCCCGTCGGGACAGGGATCGTACGAGCAGTACTTC.

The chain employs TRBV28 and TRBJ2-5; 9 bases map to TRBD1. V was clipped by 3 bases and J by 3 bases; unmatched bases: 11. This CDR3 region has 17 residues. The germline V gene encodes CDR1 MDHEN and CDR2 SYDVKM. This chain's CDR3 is CASSLPSSGTGKETQYF. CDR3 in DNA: TGTGCCAGCAGTTTGCCGTCCTCCGGGACAGGGAAAGAGACCCAGTACTTC.

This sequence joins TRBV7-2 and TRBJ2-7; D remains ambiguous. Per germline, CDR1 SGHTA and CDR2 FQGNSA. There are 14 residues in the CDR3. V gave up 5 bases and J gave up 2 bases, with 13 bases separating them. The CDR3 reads CASSLSPDTYEQYF. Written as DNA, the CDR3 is TGTGCCAGCAGCCTTTCCCCGGATACCTACGAGCAGTACTTC.

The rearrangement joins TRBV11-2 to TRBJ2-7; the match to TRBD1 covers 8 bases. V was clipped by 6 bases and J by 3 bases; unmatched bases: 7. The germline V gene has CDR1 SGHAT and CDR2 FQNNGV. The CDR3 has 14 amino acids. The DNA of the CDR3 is TGTGCCAGCAGTTTGATACAGGGGGGCTACGAGCAGTACTTC. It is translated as CASSLIQGGYEQYF.

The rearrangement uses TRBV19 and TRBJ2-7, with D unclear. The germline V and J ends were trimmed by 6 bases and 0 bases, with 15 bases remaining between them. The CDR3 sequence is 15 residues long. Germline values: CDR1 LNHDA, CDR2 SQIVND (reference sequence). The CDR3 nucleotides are TGTGCCAGTAGCCAATCTTCAGGTGGCTCCTACGAGCAGTACTTC. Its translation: CASSQSSGGSYEQYF.

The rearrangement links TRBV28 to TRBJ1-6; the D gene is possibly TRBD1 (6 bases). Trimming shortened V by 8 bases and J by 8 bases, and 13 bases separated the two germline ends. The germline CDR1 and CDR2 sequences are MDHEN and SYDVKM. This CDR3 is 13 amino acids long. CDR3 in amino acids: CASVSRTDSPLHF. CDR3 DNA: TGTGCCAGCGTATCCAGGACAGATTCACCCCTCCACTTT.

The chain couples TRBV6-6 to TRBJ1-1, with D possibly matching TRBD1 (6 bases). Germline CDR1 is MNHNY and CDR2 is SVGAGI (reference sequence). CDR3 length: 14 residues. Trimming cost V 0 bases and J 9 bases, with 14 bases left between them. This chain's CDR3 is CASSYSIRGAQAFF. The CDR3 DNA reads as TGTGCCAGCAGTTACTCGATTCGGGGGGCGCAAGCTTTCTTT.

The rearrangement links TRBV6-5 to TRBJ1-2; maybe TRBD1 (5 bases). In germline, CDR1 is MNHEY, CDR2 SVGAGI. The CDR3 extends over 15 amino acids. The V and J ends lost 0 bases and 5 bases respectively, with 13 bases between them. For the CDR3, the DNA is TGTGCCAGCAGTTACTCCACCCAGGGAGGTTATGGCTACACCTTC. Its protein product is CASSYSTQGGYGYTF.

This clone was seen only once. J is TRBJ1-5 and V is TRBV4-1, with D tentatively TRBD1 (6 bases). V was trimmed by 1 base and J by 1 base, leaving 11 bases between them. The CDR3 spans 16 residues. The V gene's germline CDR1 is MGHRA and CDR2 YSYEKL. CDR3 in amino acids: CASSQARGRSNQPQHF. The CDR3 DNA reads TGCGCCAGCAGCCAAGCCAGGGGCAGGAGCAATCAGCCCCAGCATTTT.

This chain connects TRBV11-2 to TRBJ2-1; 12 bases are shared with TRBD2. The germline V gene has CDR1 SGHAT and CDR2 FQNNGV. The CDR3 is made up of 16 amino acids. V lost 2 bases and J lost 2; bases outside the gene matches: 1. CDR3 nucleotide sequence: TGTGCCAGCAGCTTAAGACTAGCGGGAGCCTACAATGAGCAGTTCTTC. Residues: CASSLRLAGAYNEQFF.

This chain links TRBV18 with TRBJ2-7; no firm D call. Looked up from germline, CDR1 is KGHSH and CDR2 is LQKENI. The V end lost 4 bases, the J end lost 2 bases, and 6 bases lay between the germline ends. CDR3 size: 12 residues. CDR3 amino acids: CASSLQAYEQYF. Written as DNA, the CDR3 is TGTGCCAGCTCACTACAAGCCTACGAGCAGTACTTC.

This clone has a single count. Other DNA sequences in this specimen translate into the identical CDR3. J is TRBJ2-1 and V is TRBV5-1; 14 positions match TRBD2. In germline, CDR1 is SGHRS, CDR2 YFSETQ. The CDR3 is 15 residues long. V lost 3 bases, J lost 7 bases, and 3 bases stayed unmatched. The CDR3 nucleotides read TGCGCCAGCAGCTCAGGACTAGCGGGAGGTAATGAGCAGTTCTTC. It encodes CASSSGLAGGNEQFF.

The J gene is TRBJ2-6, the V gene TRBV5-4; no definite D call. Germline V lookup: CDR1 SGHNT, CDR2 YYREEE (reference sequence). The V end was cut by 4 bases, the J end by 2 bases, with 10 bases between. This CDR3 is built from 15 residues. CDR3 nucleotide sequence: TGTGCCAGCAGCAGAGACGGTGCTGGGGCCAACGTCCTGACTTTC. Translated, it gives CASSRDGAGANVLTF. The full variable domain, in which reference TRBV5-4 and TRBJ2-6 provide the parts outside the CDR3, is ETGVTQSPTHLIKTRGQQVTLRCSSQSGHNTVSWYQQALGQGPQFIFQYYREEENGRGNFPPRFSGLQFPNYSSELNVNALELDDSALYLCASSRDGAGANVLTFGAGSRLTVL.

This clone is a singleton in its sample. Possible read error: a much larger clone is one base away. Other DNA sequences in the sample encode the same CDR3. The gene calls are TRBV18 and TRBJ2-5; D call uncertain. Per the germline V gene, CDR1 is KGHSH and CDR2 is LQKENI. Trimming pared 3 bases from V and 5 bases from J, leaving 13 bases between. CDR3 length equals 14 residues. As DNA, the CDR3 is TGTGCCAGCTCACCCGAGGAACTGCAGGAGACCCAGTACTTC. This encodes CASSPEELQETQYF.

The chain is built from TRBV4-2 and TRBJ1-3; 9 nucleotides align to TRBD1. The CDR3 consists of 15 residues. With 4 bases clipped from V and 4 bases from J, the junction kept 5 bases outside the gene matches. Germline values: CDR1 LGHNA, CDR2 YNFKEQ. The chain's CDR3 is CASSLTGTGGNTIYF. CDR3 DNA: TGTGCCAGCAGCCTAACCGGGACAGGGGGAAACACCATATATTTT.

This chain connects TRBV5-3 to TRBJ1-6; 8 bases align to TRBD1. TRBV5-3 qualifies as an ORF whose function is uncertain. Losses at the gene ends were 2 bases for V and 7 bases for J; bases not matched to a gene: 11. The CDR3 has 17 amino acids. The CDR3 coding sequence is TGTGCCAGAAGCTTTGGCCAGGGGGCGCGTGAGAATTCACCCCTCCACTTT. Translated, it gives CARSFGQGARENSPLHF.

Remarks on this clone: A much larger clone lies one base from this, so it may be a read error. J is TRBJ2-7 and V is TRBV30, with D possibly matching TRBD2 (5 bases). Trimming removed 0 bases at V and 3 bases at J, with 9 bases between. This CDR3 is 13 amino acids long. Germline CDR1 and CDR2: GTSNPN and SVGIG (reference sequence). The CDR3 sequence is CAWSVGVDYEQYF. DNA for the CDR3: TGTGCCTGGAGTGTGGGAGTGGACTACGAGCAGTACTTC. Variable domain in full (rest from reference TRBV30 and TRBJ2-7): SQTIHQWPATLVQPVGSPLSLECTVEGTSNPNLYWYRQAAGRGLQLLFYSVGIGQISSEVPQNLSASRPQDRQFILSSKKLLLSDSGFYLCAWSVGVDYEQYFGPGTRLTVT.

This chain's CDR3 is CASSRDRAIGNEKLFF. The CDR3, as DNA: TGTGCCAGCAGCAGGGACAGGGCAATAGGTAATGAAAAACTGTTTTTT. This chain uses TRBV28 with TRBJ1-4; TRBD1 matches 9 bases. J was trimmed by 4 bases and V by 6 bases; bases with no gene match: 9. CDR1 is MDHEN, CDR2 SYDVKM, per germline. The CDR3 contains 16 residues.

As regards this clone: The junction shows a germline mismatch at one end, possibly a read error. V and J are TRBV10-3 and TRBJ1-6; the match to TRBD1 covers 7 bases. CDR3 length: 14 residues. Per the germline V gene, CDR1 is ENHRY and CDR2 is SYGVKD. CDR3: CASSLTGAGSPLHF. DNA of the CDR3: TGTGCCAGCAGTTTAACAGGGGCAGGGTCACCCCTCCACTTT.

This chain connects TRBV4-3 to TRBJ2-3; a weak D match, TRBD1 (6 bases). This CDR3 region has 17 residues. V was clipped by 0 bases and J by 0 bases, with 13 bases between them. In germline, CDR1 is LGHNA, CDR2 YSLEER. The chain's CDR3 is CASSQDPLGGSTDTQYF. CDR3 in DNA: TGCGCCAGCAGCCAAGATCCTCTAGGGGGAAGCACAGATACGCAGTATTTT.

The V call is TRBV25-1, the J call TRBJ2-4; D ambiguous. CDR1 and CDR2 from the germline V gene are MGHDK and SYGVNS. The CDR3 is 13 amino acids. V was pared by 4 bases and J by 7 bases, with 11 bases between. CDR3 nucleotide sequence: TGTGCCAGCAGTGTACCCGAGAGGAACATTCAGTACTTC. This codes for CASSVPERNIQYF.

DNA of the CDR3: TGCGCCAGCAGTTTTAGCGGGGGAATCCCTAATGAGCAGTTCTTC. This sequence encodes CASSFSGGIPNEQFF. The V gene is TRBV10-1, the J gene TRBJ2-1; 9 nucleotides line up with TRBD2. The length of the CDR3 is 15 residues. V shed 5 bases and J 7 bases; nucleotides not matched to a gene: 9. Germline V lookup: CDR1 WNHNN, CDR2 SYGVQD (reference sequence).

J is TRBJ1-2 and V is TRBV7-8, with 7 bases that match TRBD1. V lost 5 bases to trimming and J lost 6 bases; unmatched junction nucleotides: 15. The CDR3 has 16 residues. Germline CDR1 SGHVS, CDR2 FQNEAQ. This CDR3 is CASSPNLGTERNGYTF. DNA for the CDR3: TGTGCCAGCAGCCCGAATTTAGGGACAGAGAGAAATGGCTACACCTTC.